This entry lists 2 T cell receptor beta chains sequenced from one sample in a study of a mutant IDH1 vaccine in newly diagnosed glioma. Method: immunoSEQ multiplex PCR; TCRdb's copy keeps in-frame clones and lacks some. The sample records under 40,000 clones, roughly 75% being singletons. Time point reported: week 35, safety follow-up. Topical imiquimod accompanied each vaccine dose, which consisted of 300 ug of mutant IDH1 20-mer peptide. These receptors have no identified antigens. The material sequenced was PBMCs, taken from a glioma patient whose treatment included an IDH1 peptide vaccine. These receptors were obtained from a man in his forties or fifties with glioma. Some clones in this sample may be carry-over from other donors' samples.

Written as DNA, the CDR3 is TGCGCCAGCAGCCCGGGGCGGACTGAAGCTTTCTTT. It specifies CASSPGRTEAFF. The V and J genes are TRBV10-2 and TRBJ1-1, with D possibly matching TRBD1 (5 bases). The CDR3 loop spans 12 amino acids. CDR1 is WSHSY and CDR2 is SAAADI in the germline V gene. V was cut by 6 bases and J by 5 bases, with 10 bases left in between.

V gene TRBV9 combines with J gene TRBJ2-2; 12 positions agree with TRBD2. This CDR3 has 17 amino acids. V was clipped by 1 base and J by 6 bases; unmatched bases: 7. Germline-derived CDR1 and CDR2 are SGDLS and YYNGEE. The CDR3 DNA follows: TGTGCCAGCAGCGTACTAGCGGGGGGGCAAAGCGCCGGGGAGCTGTTTTTT. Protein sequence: CASSVLAGGQSAGELFF.